This T cell receptor beta chain was identified during a study of control samples from healthy donors and cancer patients. Trimming removed 1 base from V and 6 bases from J; junction bases left unmatched: 11. Germline CDR1 is SQVTM and CDR2 is ANQGSEA. The CDR3 has 16 residues. The data were produced by immunoSEQ multiplex PCR, yet TCRdb's version contains in-frame clones alone and is incomplete. The table has 90,000 to 120,000 clones, approximately 84% seen once. The sample consisted of blood. The clonotype was recovered from a man younger than 30 in good health. V usage is TRBV29-1 and J usage is TRBJ2-2; 7 bases line up with TRBD1. This CDR3 reads CSVEGVTGMKAGELFF. Written as DNA, the CDR3 is TGCAGCGTTGAAGGGGTGACAGGGATGAAGGCCGGGGAGCTGTTTTTT.